This T cell receptor (beta chain) was found in a study of patients and donors after allogeneic stem cell transplantation. TCRdb re-derived calls from the RT-PCR reads in MiXCR, one entry per CDR3 protein. Among 920,000 or so distinct CDR3 sequences listed, over 15% were seen once. V was pared by 5 bases and J by 7 bases, with 5 bases between. In germline, CDR1 is SQVTM, CDR2 ANQGSEA. This CDR3 contains 10 residues. The sequenced sample was blood, either unsorted or a sorted T cell fraction (not recorded which). The chain combines TRBV29-1 with TRBJ2-2; no reliable D call. The TCR comes from a human donor who was either an allogeneic HSCT recipient or a stem cell or donor lymphocyte infusion donor (not recorded which). It is not recorded whose cells these are; they may come from a transplant donor. The CDR3 DNA reads as TGCAGCGTTCTTAGCGGGGAGCTGTTTTTT. This gives the protein CSVLSGELFF.